The 21 T cell receptor beta chains given below trace back to one sample, sequenced in a study of spatial heterogeneity in lung cancer. Findings and limits, study-wide: How many expanded intratumoral alpha and beta TCRs were present tracked the tumor mutation count, which was a count of nonsynonymous mutations.

These TCRs are of unknown antigen specificity. TCRdb recomputed calls from the 5' RACE reads with MiXCR, one row per CDR3 protein. The repertoire holds some 97,000 distinct CDR3 sequences, with approximately 4.4% as singletons. Time point: sample taken at primary tumor resection. Sequencing was performed on lung tumor tissue, taken at surgery. The receptors derive from a male donor with early-stage non-small cell lung cancer.

This clonotype was seen only a few times. The chain joins TRBV20-1 to TRBJ2-2; unclear D gene. CDR1 DFQATT and CDR2 SNEGSKA come from the germline V gene (reference sequence). With 0 bases removed from V and 8 bases from J, the gap between germline ends came to 16 bases. The CDR3 has 15 amino acids. The CDR3 sequence is CSARDLGQPEGELFF. The CDR3 DNA reads as TGCAGTGCTAGAGATCTGGGTCAGCCCGAGGGGGAGCTGTTTTTT.

This clonotype was observed a handful of times. This chain connects TRBV20-1 to TRBJ1-1; 7 bases are a match to TRBD1. The trim removed 6 bases at V and 0 bases at J, leaving 16 bases unmatched. CDR3 length equals 17 residues. Germline V gene data show CDR1 as DFQATT and CDR2 as SNEGSKA (reference sequence). CDR3 region: CSATDRVRSEMNTEAFF. CDR3 nucleotide sequence: TGCAGTGCGACAGACAGGGTCCGTTCGGAAATGAACACTGAAGCTTTCTTT.

The chain employs TRBV11-1 and TRBJ1-1, with 9 nucleotides matching TRBD1. This CDR3 contains 13 residues. Trimming removed 5 bases from V and 6 bases from J; junction bases left unmatched: 4. Germline V gene lookup returns CDR1 SGHAT and CDR2 FQDESV (reference sequence). CDR3 nucleotides: TGTGCCAGCAGCCTCAGGACAGGGGCTGAAGCTTTCTTT. This codes for CASSLRTGAEAFF.

This clonotype has just a few counts. The rearrangement links TRBV10-3 to TRBJ2-1, with 7 bases fitting TRBD2. V lost 1 base, J lost 6 bases, and 6 bases stayed unmatched. Germline V CDR1 and CDR2: ENHRY, SYGVKD. This CDR3 has 15 residues. The CDR3 nucleotides read TGTGCCATCAGTGAGTACCAGCGGGATAGCAATGAGCAGTTCTTC. Translated, it gives CAISEYQRDSNEQFF.

This clonotype occurred many times. The rearrangement joins TRBV4-1 to TRBJ2-3; D not certain. V lost 3 bases to trimming and J lost 3 bases, with 22 bases between them. The CDR3 length is 18 residues. The germline V gene encodes CDR1 MGHRA and CDR2 YSYEKL. The CDR3 loop reads CASSHAAVQADTTDTQYF. CDR3 nucleotides: TGCGCCAGCAGCCACGCGGCCGTTCAGGCTGACACAACAGATACGCAGTATTTT.

This clonotype was picked up many times. This sequence joins TRBV11-2 and TRBJ2-1, with 16 bases identical to TRBD2. This CDR3 region has 18 residues. The germline gives CDR1 SGHAT, CDR2 FQNNGV. Losses at the gene ends were 5 bases for V and 6 bases for J; bases not matched to a gene: 10. The CDR3 here is CASSPGTSGRAFRNEQFF. In DNA form, the CDR3 reads TGTGCCAGCAGCCCCGGGACTAGCGGGAGGGCCTTTCGCAATGAGCAGTTCTTC. The whole variable domain, remainder taken from reference TRBV11-2 and TRBJ2-1, is EAGVAQSPRYKIIEKRQSVAFWCNPISGHATLYWYQQILGQGPKLLIQFQNNGVVDDSQLPKDRFSAERLKGVDSTLKIQPAKLEDSAVYLCASSPGTSGRAFRNEQFFGPGTRLTVL.

Many counts were recorded for this clonotype. CDR3 bases: TGTGCCAGCTCACGAGGACAGGGCACAGATACGCAGTATTTT. The encoded protein is CASSRGQGTDTQYF. This chain connects TRBV18 to TRBJ2-3; TRBD1 matches at 7 bases. Losses at the gene ends were 4 bases for V and 1 base for J; bases not matched to a gene: 2. The germline gives CDR1 KGHSH, CDR2 LQKENI. This CDR3 comprises 14 residues.

This clonotype was seen at least ten times. V gene TRBV11-2 combines with J gene TRBJ1-1, with 7 bases identical to TRBD1. Germline CDR1 SGHAT, CDR2 FQNNGV. The trim removed 0 bases at V and 3 bases at J, leaving 4 bases unmatched. The CDR3 has 15 amino acids. CDR3 nucleotides: TGTGCCAGCAGCTTAGAATCAGGGGGGTACACTGAAGCTTTCTTT. Protein product: CASSLESGGYTEAFF.

This clonotype appeared many times. The gene calls are TRBV2 and TRBJ2-3; D assignment may be TRBD1 or TRBD2 (5 bases each). V gave up 2 bases and J gave up 2 bases, with 11 bases separating them. This CDR3 has 15 amino acids. Germline loops: CDR1 SNHLY, CDR2 FYNNEI. CDR3 nucleotide sequence: TGTGCCAGCAGTGAACCCGGGGCCCACACAGATACGCAGTATTTT. Amino acids: CASSEPGAHTDTQYF.

This clonotype showed up many times. The CDR3 DNA sequence: TGCGCCAGCAGGGGACAAGGGGCTGGTGAAAAACTGTTTTTT. The encoded protein is CASRGQGAGEKLFF. This chain joins TRBV5-1 and TRBJ1-4; a weak D match, TRBD1 (6 bases). CDR3 length: 14 residues. Trimming left V 5 bases short and J 7 bases short, with 15 bases between. The germline CDR1 and CDR2 sequences are SGHRS and YFSETQ.

Ten or more counts support this clonotype. V gene TRBV4-1 combines with J gene TRBJ2-6; D possibly corresponds to TRBD1 (5 bases). Germline V gene sequence: CDR1 MGHRA, CDR2 YSYEKL. The CDR3 is 17 amino acids. The V end lost 3 bases, the J end lost 0 bases, and 12 bases lay between the germline ends. The CDR3, as DNA: TGCGCCAGCAGCCACATAGGCAGGGACTCTGGGGCCAACGTCCTGACTTTC. It codes for CASSHIGRDSGANVLTF.

The table lists this clonotype with many counts. The chain uses TRBV18 and TRBJ1-1; possibly TRBD1 for D (6 bases). Germline CDR1 KGHSH, CDR2 LQKENI. Trimming pared 5 bases from V and 0 bases from J, leaving 19 bases between. This CDR3 spans 17 amino acids. The DNA of the CDR3 is TGTGCCAGCTCATCCCAAAGCGGGGGGCTCATGAACACTGAAGCTTTCTTT. This translates into CASSSQSGGLMNTEAFF.

This clonotype was seen at least ten times. The chain carries TRBV11-2 and TRBJ1-1; D is perhaps TRBD1 (5 bases). This CDR3 comprises 15 residues. Germline V lookup: CDR1 SGHAT, CDR2 FQNNGV. The germline V and J ends were trimmed by 4 bases and 6 bases, with 18 bases remaining between them. CDR3 DNA: TGTGCCAGCAGCTCGCTCCGGGGCGGGAGCGCTGAAGCTTTCTTT. Amino acid sequence: CASSSLRGGSAEAFF. The whole variable domain, filled in from reference TRBV11-2 and TRBJ1-1, reads EAGVAQSPRYKIIEKRQSVAFWCNPISGHATLYWYQQILGQGPKLLIQFQNNGVVDDSQLPKDRFSAERLKGVDSTLKIQPAKLEDSAVYLCASSSLRGGSAEAFFGQGTRLTVV.

This clonotype was seen many times. The chain employs TRBV2 and TRBJ2-4; D not certain. Germline V gives CDR1 SNHLY, CDR2 FYNNEI. This CDR3 is built from 16 residues. V lost 3 bases and J 0 bases, leaving 12 bases between the germline ends. CDR3 amino acids: CASSEAGTLAKNIQYF. The CDR3 DNA follows: TGTGCCAGCAGTGAGGCAGGAACCTTAGCCAAAAACATTCAGTACTTC.

This clonotype was recorded many times. The rearrangement uses TRBV5-6 and TRBJ2-7; possibly TRBD2 for D (6 bases). V lost 3 bases and J 3 bases, leaving 10 bases between the germline ends. The CDR3 runs 13 residues. Germline V CDR1 and CDR2: SGHDT, YYEEEE. The CDR3 nucleotides are TGTGCCAGCAGCTCCCGGGACTTCTACGAGCAGTACTTC. Protein: CASSSRDFYEQYF.

The sample holds many counts of this clonotype. The V gene is TRBV5-1, the J gene TRBJ2-3; D gene ambiguous. This CDR3 is built from 15 residues. Germline assignment: CDR1 SGHRS and CDR2 YFSETQ. V was clipped by 4 bases and J by 3 bases, with 15 bases between them. CDR3 in amino acids: CASSGNLIRTDTQYF. DNA for the CDR3: TGCGCCAGCAGCGGAAACCTTATTCGTACAGATACGCAGTATTTT.

This clonotype was detected many times. The V and J genes are TRBV5-1 and TRBJ2-1; 8 nucleotides agree with TRBD2. The CDR3 spans 15 residues. The germline V gene has CDR1 SGHRS and CDR2 YFSETQ. V lost 5 bases and J lost 7; bases outside the gene matches: 11. The CDR3 here is CASSAVAGSINEQFF. CDR3 bases: TGCGCCAGCAGTGCGGTAGCGGGGTCGATAAATGAGCAGTTCTTC.

Many counts were recorded for this clonotype. This chain links TRBV2 with TRBJ1-1, with D maybe TRBD1 (6 bases). Trimming pared 7 bases from V and 1 base from J, leaving 13 bases between. CDR1 SNHLY and CDR2 FYNNEI come from the germline V gene. The CDR3 extends over 14 amino acids. The CDR3 DNA reads as TGTGCCAGCATGAGGGGGGCTGCGAACACTGAAGCTTTCTTT. Its translation: CASMRGAANTEAFF.

This clonotype has ten or more counts. The V call is TRBV12-3 or TRBV12-4, the J call TRBJ1-5; D is undetermined. The V gene lost 5 bases and the J gene lost 4 bases, with 12 bases spanning the gap. The CDR3 totals 14 residues. CDR3 coding DNA: TGTGCCAGCAGTAGGACGGTGATGAATCAGCCCCAGCATTTT. This sequence encodes CASSRTVMNQPQHF.

The table lists this clonotype with many counts. The chain combines TRBV20-1 with TRBJ2-3, with 8 bases fitting TRBD2. CDR3 size: 15 residues. With 5 bases clipped from V and 3 bases from J, the junction kept 10 bases outside the gene matches. Germline V gives CDR1 DFQATT, CDR2 SNEGSKA (reference sequence). The CDR3 sequence is CSAGGIAGLTDTQYF. DNA for the CDR3: TGCAGTGCTGGGGGGATAGCGGGACTGACAGATACGCAGTATTTT.

This clonotype was recorded at least ten times. V and J are TRBV28 and TRBJ1-1; D not certain. The CDR3 is 15 residues long. V was shortened by 5 bases and J by 1 base, with 14 bases between the two germline ends. Germline loops: CDR1 MDHEN, CDR2 SYDVKM. The CDR3 reads CASSTRLATNTEAFF. The CDR3 DNA follows: TGTGCCAGCAGTACCCGGCTGGCGACGAACACTGAAGCTTTCTTT.